One sample yielded the 17 T cell receptor beta chains listed below, sequenced in a study of shared clonotypes between healthy human individuals. The naive CD8 subset, CD45RO-negative cells positively selected for CCR7, excluded terminally differentiated effector memory CD45RA+ cells. Repertoires were generated with immunoSEQ multiplex PCR, while TCRdb's copy carries only in-frame clones and drops some. The sample lists around 640,000 clones; approximately 96% were seen once. The sample was naive CD8+ T cells sorted from blood. These receptors all stem from a young woman in good health.

This sequence joins TRBV27 and TRBJ1-2; no definite D call. Germline V gene data show CDR1 as MNHEY and CDR2 as SMNVEV (reference sequence). The CDR3 totals 11 residues. V lost 8 bases, J lost 3 bases, and 7 bases lay in between. Written as DNA, the CDR3 is TGTGCCAGCGGCGGGTACTATGGCTACACCTTC. Residues: CASGGYYGYTF.

This chain connects TRBV6-1 to TRBJ1-3; 12 bases are a match to TRBD1. Germline lookup yields CDR1 MNHNS and CDR2 SASEGT. The trim removed 3 bases at V and 3 bases at J, leaving 3 bases unmatched. The length of the CDR3 is 16 residues. The CDR3: CASSDRDRGLGNTIYF. The CDR3 DNA sequence: TGTGCCAGCAGTGACCGGGACAGGGGGCTTGGAAACACCATATATTTT.

This chain joins TRBV11-2 and TRBJ2-7, with 8 bases that match TRBD2. The trim removed 1 base at V and 4 bases at J, leaving 3 bases unmatched. This CDR3 contains 14 residues. The germline CDR1 and CDR2 sequences are SGHAT and FQNNGV. The CDR3 protein is CASSLGTSRYEQYF. Here the CDR3 DNA reads TGTGCCAGCAGCTTAGGGACTAGCAGATACGAGCAGTACTTC.

The chain joins TRBV5-4 to TRBJ2-7; D not resolved. V shed 3 bases and J shed 7 bases, with 14 bases lying between them. Germline lookup yields CDR1 SGHNT and CDR2 YYREEE (reference sequence). This CDR3 comprises 13 residues. The CDR3 DNA sequence: TGTGCCAGCAGCTCCGACGTCCTTGGGGAGCAGTACTTC. Protein product: CASSSDVLGEQYF. Looking up the rest from reference TRBV5-4 and TRBJ2-7 gives the full variable domain: ETGVTQSPTHLIKTRGQQVTLRCSSQSGHNTVSWYQQALGQGPQFIFQYYREEENGRGNFPPRFSGLQFPNYSSELNVNALELDDSALYLCASSSDVLGEQYFGPGTRLTVT.

The rearrangement joins TRBV7-8 to TRBJ2-7; TRBD2 might be the D (6 bases). Germline lookup yields CDR1 SGHVS and CDR2 FQNEAQ. The V end lost 5 bases, the J end lost 0 bases, and 11 bases lay between the germline ends. This CDR3 comprises 14 residues. The CDR3 here is CASSVSGNSYEQYF. The CDR3 DNA follows: TGTGCCAGCAGCGTTAGCGGCAACTCCTACGAGCAGTACTTC.

This chain connects TRBV7-9 to TRBJ2-2; D is unclear. The germline gives CDR1 SEHNR, CDR2 FQNEAQ (reference sequence). V was pared by 5 bases and J by 2 bases, with 3 bases between. The CDR3 has 12 amino acids. The CDR3 DNA is TGTGCCAGCAGCCATAACACCGGGGAGCTGTTTTTT. Protein product: CASSHNTGELFF.

The rearrangement uses TRBV27 and TRBJ2-3; D is possibly TRBD1 or TRBD2 (5 bases each). The CDR3 consists of 14 residues. Germline V gene data show CDR1 as MNHEY and CDR2 as SMNVEV (reference sequence). V was shortened by 5 bases and J by 4 bases, with 13 bases between the two germline ends. CDR3 loop: CASSRGWTSDTQYF. CDR3 coding DNA: TGTGCCAGCAGTCGGGGTTGGACATCAGATACGCAGTATTTT.

The chain joins TRBV2 to TRBJ2-3; 10 nucleotides align to TRBD2. Germline CDR1 and CDR2: SNHLY and FYNNEI. V was clipped by 2 bases and J by 9 bases; unmatched bases: 5. The CDR3 runs to 14 residues. The CDR3 DNA reads as TGTGCCAGCAGTGAACTAGCGGGAGTCGACACGCAGTATTTT. This codes for CASSELAGVDTQYF. The full variable domain, rest sourced from reference TRBV2 and TRBJ2-3, is EPEVTQTPSHQVTQMGQEVILRCVPISNHLYFYWYRQILGQKVEFLVSFYNNEISEKSEIFDDQFSVERPDGSNFTLKIRSTKLEDSAMYFCASSELAGVDTQYFGPGTRLTVL.

The rearrangement links TRBV9 to TRBJ2-2, with 10 positions matching TRBD2. There are 15 residues in the CDR3. Germline lookup yields CDR1 SGDLS and CDR2 YYNGEE. V lost 5 bases and J lost 6; bases outside the gene matches: 7. The chain's CDR3 is CASRSGTSVSGELFF. The CDR3 bases are TGTGCCAGCAGATCCGGGACTAGCGTTTCCGGGGAGCTGTTTTTT.

The V call is TRBV19, the J call TRBJ1-2; D ambiguous. CDR3 length equals 13 residues. Germline loops: CDR1 LNHDA, CDR2 SQIVND (reference sequence). Trimming removed 3 bases at V and 4 bases at J, with 9 bases between. In DNA, the CDR3 is TGTGCCAGTAGTATCGGGGTCAGCTATGGCTACACCTTC. Translation gives CASSIGVSYGYTF.

This chain uses TRBV28 with TRBJ1-2, with a possible D match to TRBD1 (6 bases). The CDR3 runs to 13 residues. The germline CDR1 and CDR2 sequences are MDHEN and SYDVKM. Trimming stripped 3 bases from V and 7 bases from J, with 12 bases between. Written as DNA, the CDR3 is TGTGCCAGCAGTTTTTTTCCAGGGGCTGGCTACACCTTC. Protein product: CASSFFPGAGYTF.

V is TRBV19 and J is TRBJ2-1; 8 bases map to TRBD2. Trimming at V came to 5 bases and at J to 3 bases, leaving 15 bases not matched to a gene. The length of the CDR3 is 18 residues. Germline CDR1 reads LNHDA; CDR2 reads SQIVND (reference sequence). The CDR3 here is CASSPLGVTGTSYNEQFF. Written as DNA, the CDR3 is TGTGCCAGTAGTCCCCTTGGTGTAACCGGGACTAGCTACAATGAGCAGTTCTTC.

This chain joins TRBV19 and TRBJ1-1, with D uncertain. The CDR3 spans 11 residues. V lost 2 bases and J lost 6, with 4 bases in between. From germline, CDR1 is LNHDA and CDR2 SQIVND (reference sequence). CDR3 loop: CASSIKSEAFF. The CDR3 DNA follows: TGTGCCAGTAGTATAAAGTCTGAAGCTTTCTTT. The full variable domain, completed using reference TRBV19 and TRBJ1-1, is DGGITQSPKYLFRKEGQNVTLSCEQNLNHDAMYWYRQDPGQGLRLIYYSQIVNDFQKGDIAEGYSVSREKKESFPLTVTSAQKNPTAFYLCASSIKSEAFFGQGTRLTVV.

The gene calls are TRBV5-1 and TRBJ2-3; D is perhaps TRBD2 (6 bases). V lost 4 bases to trimming and J lost 2 bases, with 8 bases between them. The CDR3 has 13 residues. From germline, CDR1 is SGHRS and CDR2 YFSETQ. The CDR3 sequence: CASSGGNTDTQYF. CDR3 DNA: TGCGCCAGCAGCGGAGGGAACACAGATACGCAGTATTTT. Full variable domain (outside the CDR3, taken from reference TRBV5-1 and TRBJ2-3): KAGVTQTPRYLIKTRGQQVTLSCSPISGHRSVSWYQQTPGQGLQFLFEYFSETQRNKGNFPGRFSGRQFSNSRSEMNVSTLELGDSALYLCASSGGNTDTQYFGPGTRLTVL.

This sequence joins TRBV27 and TRBJ2-7; a weak D match, TRBD1 (6 bases). V dropped 6 bases and J dropped 2 bases, with 11 bases sitting between them. The CDR3 covers 13 residues. The germline V gene encodes CDR1 MNHEY and CDR2 SMNVEV (reference sequence). The CDR3 coding sequence is TGTGCCAGCAGGATACAGGGAACCTACGAGCAGTACTTC. This codes for CASRIQGTYEQYF.

V usage is TRBV13 and J usage is TRBJ1-1; D not resolved. The CDR3 sequence is 13 residues long. From germline, CDR1 is PRHDT and CDR2 FYEKMQ (reference sequence). V dropped 0 bases and J dropped 1 base, with 3 bases sitting between them. DNA of the CDR3: TGTGCCAGCAGCTTAGGCCAGAACACTGAAGCTTTCTTT. It yields the protein CASSLGQNTEAFF.

The chain employs TRBV7-2 and TRBJ2-3; TRBD1 matches at 7 bases. Losses at the gene ends were 4 bases for V and 6 bases for J; bases not matched to a gene: 4. Germline CDR1 SGHTA, CDR2 FQGNSA. CDR3 length equals 13 residues. The CDR3 DNA is TGTGCCAGCAGCTCCGACAGGGCGGATACGCAGTATTTT. It yields the protein CASSSDRADTQYF.